This paragraph covers one T cell receptor beta chain sequence. The data were taken from a study of cytomegalovirus exposure and HLA in healthy donors. The V gene end was trimmed by 1 base and the J gene end by 4 bases; junction bases not matched to a gene: 2. CDR3 length: 15 residues. Germline values: CDR1 MGHRA, CDR2 YSYEKL. PCR used 60 Vbeta primers and 13 Jbeta primers. Sequencing was performed with immunoSEQ multiplex PCR; in TCRdb, only in-frame clones are kept and a portion is missing. The profile shows approximately 170,000 clones, roughly three quarters of them singletons. This chain connects TRBV4-1 to TRBJ2-2; 8 nucleotides align to TRBD2. Sequences were obtained from PBMCs. This clonotype was sampled from a woman younger than 30 in good health and CMV-seronegative. The CDR3 coding sequence is TGCGCCAGCAGCCAAGTTCTAGCGGGCACCGGGGAGCTGTTTTTT. Translated, it gives CASSQVLAGTGELFF.